The subject of this entry is one TCR beta chain. This likely traces to a read error, being one base from a far larger clone. The data were produced by immunoSEQ multiplex PCR, yet TCRdb's version contains in-frame clones alone and is incomplete. Here the sample spans about 500,000 clones, 77% being singletons. This entry belongs to a study of shared clonotypes between healthy human individuals. V shed 8 bases and J 4 bases; nucleotides not matched to a gene: 7. The CDR3 runs to 14 residues. Germline V CDR1 and CDR2: SQVTM, ANQGSEA. The rearrangement links TRBV29-1 to TRBJ2-2; the match to TRBD1 covers 10 bases. The sample consisted of PBMCs. This TCR derives from a woman in her thirties or forties in good health. Some clones in this sample may be carry-over from other donors' samples. The DNA of the CDR3 is TGCAGCATTGGGACAGGGGTGGCCACCGGGGAGCTGTTTTTT. Encoded protein: CSIGTGVATGELFF.